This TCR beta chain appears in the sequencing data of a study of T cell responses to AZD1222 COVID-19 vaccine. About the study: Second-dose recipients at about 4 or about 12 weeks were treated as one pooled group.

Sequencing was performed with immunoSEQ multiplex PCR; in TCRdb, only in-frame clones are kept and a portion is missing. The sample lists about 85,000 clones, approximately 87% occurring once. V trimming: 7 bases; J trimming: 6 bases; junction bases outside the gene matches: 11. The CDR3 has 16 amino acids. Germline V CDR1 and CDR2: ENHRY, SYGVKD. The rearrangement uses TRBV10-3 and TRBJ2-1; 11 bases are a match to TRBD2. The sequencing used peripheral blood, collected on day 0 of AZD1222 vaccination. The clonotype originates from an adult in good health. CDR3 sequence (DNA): TGTGCCATCAAGGAGGGTAGCGGGACTAGCGGCAATGAGCAGTTCTTC. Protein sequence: CAIKEGSGTSGNEQFF.